Shown below are 18 T cell receptor beta chains from a single sample sequenced in a study of tumor-infiltrating lymphocytes in oesophageal squamous cell carcinoma. MiXCR, run by TCRdb on the PCR reads, gives a single entry per CDR3 protein. The sample records some 20,000 distinct CDR3 sequences, approximately 45% being singletons. The sequenced material came from normal esophageal tissue next to the tumor. The receptors come from a female donor with esophageal squamous cell carcinoma.

In the case of this clonotype: One end of the junction is discordant with germline, which a read error may explain. The CDR3 spells CASSLGQWTYEQYF. In nucleotides, the CDR3 is TGTGCCAGCAGTTTAGGCCAATGGACCTACGAGCAGTACTTT. The chain links TRBV6-1 to TRBJ1-1; no firm D call. Germline values: CDR1 MNHNS, CDR2 SASEGT. The CDR3 extends over 14 amino acids.

There are many counts of this clonotype. This chain connects TRBV11-2 to TRBJ2-1, with 9 bases aligning to TRBD2. The junction had 4 bases not matched to a gene; V was cut back by 5 bases and J by 5 bases. The germline CDR1 and CDR2 sequences are SGHAT and FQNNGV. CDR3 length: 14 amino acids. CDR3 in DNA: TGTGCCAGCAGCCGACCTAGCGGGAACAATGAGCAGTTCTTC. Translated, it gives CASSRPSGNNEQFF.

The V call is TRBV11-2, the J call TRBJ2-1, with no clear D. The V gene lost 5 bases and the J gene lost 0 bases, with 14 bases spanning the gap. Germline CDR1 reads SGHAT; CDR2 reads FQNNGV. The CDR3 totals 16 residues. The CDR3 coding sequence is TGTGCCAGCAGCCGGCAGTCCTGGGGCTCCTACAATGAGCAGTTCTTC. The encoded protein is CASSRQSWGSYNEQFF.

This chain connects TRBV11-2 to TRBJ2-7; 10 bases fit TRBD2. The CDR3 loop spans 14 amino acids. CDR1 and CDR2 from the germline V gene are SGHAT and FQNNGV. With V trimmed by 3 bases and J by 1 base, 0 bases remained unmatched. The CDR3 nucleotides read TGTGCCAGCAGCTTTAGCGGGAGGTCCTACGAGCAGTACTTC. It translates to CASSFSGRSYEQYF. Using reference TRBV11-2 and TRBJ2-7 for the parts outside the CDR3, the full variable domain is EAGVAQSPRYKIIEKRQSVAFWCNPISGHATLYWYQQILGQGPKLLIQFQNNGVVDDSQLPKDRFSAERLKGVDSTLKIQPAKLEDSAVYLCASSFSGRSYEQYFGPGTRLTVT.

This sequence joins TRBV7-2 and TRBJ1-1; D unclear. V dropped 1 base and J dropped 0 bases, with 9 bases sitting between them. Germline CDR1 reads SGHTA; CDR2 reads FQGNSA. CDR3 length: 15 amino acids. This CDR3 is CASSLVGIMNTEAFF. CDR3 nucleotides: TGTGCCAGCAGCTTAGTTGGGATAATGAACACTGAAGCTTTCTTT. Full variable domain (missing parts from reference TRBV7-2 and TRBJ1-1): GAGVSQSPSNKVTEKGKDVELRCDPISGHTALYWYRQSLGQGLEFLIYFQGNSAPDKSGLPSDRFSAERTGGSVSTLTIQRTQQEDSAVYLCASSLVGIMNTEAFFGQGTRLTVV.

The chain employs TRBV7-9 and TRBJ2-3; a weak D match, TRBD2 (5 bases). Trimming left V 2 bases short and J 4 bases short, with 10 bases between. From germline, CDR1 is SEHNR and CDR2 FQNEAQ (reference sequence). This CDR3 comprises 14 residues. For the CDR3, the DNA is TGTGCCAGCAGCTTAAACGGGAACGCAGATACGCAGTATTTT. This encodes CASSLNGNADTQYF.

This rearrangement joins TRBV6-1 to TRBJ2-4, with a weak D call TRBD2 (6 bases). Between the trimmed V and J ends, which lost 5 bases and 13 bases, there was a span of 27 bases. The germline V gene has CDR1 MNHNS and CDR2 SASEGT. This CDR3 contains 16 residues. CDR3 sequence reads: CASSYEGRDSYNEQYF. The CDR3 DNA reads TGTGCCAGCAGTTACGAGGGCAGGGACTCCTACAATGAGCAGTACTTC.

This clonotype showed up just a few times. The chain carries TRBV9 and TRBJ1-5, with a tentative D call TRBD1 (5 bases). CDR1 and CDR2 from the germline V gene are SGDLS and YYNGEE. The V gene lost 0 bases and the J gene lost 1 base, with 11 bases spanning the gap. The CDR3 totals 16 residues. The CDR3 spells CASSVGDLGSNQPQHF. The CDR3 DNA is TGTGCCAGCAGCGTAGGGGACCTCGGGAGCAATCAGCCCCAGCATTTT.

Relative to its sample, this clonotype is medium-sized. The chain couples TRBV7-2 to TRBJ1-2; D not certain. The V end lost 5 bases, the J end lost 1 base, and 17 bases lay between the germline ends. Per germline, CDR1 SGHTA and CDR2 FQGNSA. This CDR3 is built from 16 residues. The CDR3 here is CASSRTGSNYNYGYTF. The CDR3 DNA reads TGTGCCAGCAGCCGGACCGGGTCCAACTATAACTATGGCTACACCTTC.

In DNA form, the CDR3 reads TGTGCCAGCAGTGAATTGGGACAGAGGATTTACGAGCAGTACTTC. Residues: CASSELGQRIYEQYF. The chain employs TRBV6-1 and TRBJ2-5, with TRBD1 matching 7 bases. The J call is in doubt because the DNA end fits TRBJ2-7 better. The germline CDR1 and CDR2 sequences are MNHNS and SASEGT. This CDR3 contains 15 residues.

This clonotype was seen at least ten times. The chain recombines TRBV7-2 with TRBJ2-7, with D maybe TRBD2 (5 bases). Trimming took 1 base from V and 1 from J, leaving 11 bases between them. The germline V gene encodes CDR1 SGHTA and CDR2 FQGNSA. This CDR3 has 15 amino acids. CDR3 coding DNA: TGTGCCAGCAGCTTAGGTCGGGAACGGTCCTACGAGCAGTACTTC. As protein: CASSLGRERSYEQYF.

About this clonotype itself: At one boundary the junction diverges from the germline segment, which might be a read error. The chain joins TRBV28 to TRBJ1-6, with D possibly matching TRBD1 (5 bases). The CDR3 is 16 residues long. Germline CDR1 reads MDHEN; CDR2 reads SYDVKM. The DNA of the CDR3 is TGTGCCAGCAGTTCCCCTTTCCTAGCGGGGGGTTACGAGCAGTACTTT. This gives the protein CASSSPFLAGGYEQYF. The variable domain in full, completed from reference TRBV28 and TRBJ1-6, reads DVKVTQSSRYLVKRTGEKVFLECVQDMDHENMFWYRQDPGLGLRLIYFSYDVKMKEKGDIPEGYSVSREKKERFSLILESASTNQTSMYLCASSSPFLAGGYEQYFGNGTRLTVT.

The chain carries TRBV28 and TRBJ2-5; a weak D match, TRBD1 (6 bases). CDR1 is MDHEN and CDR2 is SYDVKM in the germline V gene. Trimming removed 6 bases from V and 8 bases from J, with 16 bases in between. This CDR3 region has 13 residues. CDR3 sequence: CASSTDSPGTQYF. Written as DNA, the CDR3 is TGTGCCAGCAGCACGGACAGCCCGGGAACCCAGTACTTC.

At least ten counts were recorded for this clonotype. This rearrangement joins TRBV7-9 to TRBJ1-4; D is unresolved. The V and J ends lost 4 bases and 4 bases respectively, with 19 bases between them. This CDR3 is 17 amino acids long. Germline-derived CDR1 and CDR2 are SEHNR and FQNEAQ (reference sequence). CDR3 residues: CASSSSTVGIINEKLFF. In DNA, the CDR3 is TGTGCCAGCAGCTCCTCGACGGTGGGAATTATTAATGAAAAACTGTTTTTT.

The sample holds a few counts of this clonotype. CDR3 sequence: CASSLFKELNEQYF. Here the CDR3 DNA reads TGTGCCAGCAGCTTATTCAAGGAGCTTAACGAGCAGTACTTC. The chain employs TRBV7-6 and TRBJ2-7, with D uncertain. CDR3 size: 14 residues. The germline V and J ends were trimmed by 2 bases and 5 bases, with 13 bases remaining between them. The V gene's germline CDR1 is SGHVS and CDR2 FNYEAQ. The full variable domain, completed using reference TRBV7-6 and TRBJ2-7, is GAGVSQSPRYKVTKRGQDVALRCDPISGHVSLYWYRQALGQGPEFLTYFNYEAQQDKSGLPNDRFSAERPEGSISTLTIQRTEQRDSAMYRCASSLFKELNEQYFGPGTRLTVT.

This clonotype came up many times. The chain is built from TRBV11-3 and TRBJ2-2; maybe TRBD1 (5 bases). The germline V gene encodes CDR1 SGHNT and CDR2 YENEEA. CDR3 length equals 15 residues. Trimming left V 4 bases short and J 5 bases short, with 14 bases between. In DNA, the CDR3 is TGTGCCAGCAGCTCCAAGTCAAAGGGGACCGGGGAGCTGTTTTTT. It is translated as CASSSKSKGTGELFF.

The chain combines TRBV7-2 with TRBJ2-5; 11 positions agree with TRBD2. The CDR3 extends over 17 amino acids. V lost 1 base to trimming and J lost 2 bases; unmatched junction nucleotides: 6. Germline CDR1 reads SGHTA; CDR2 reads FQGNSA. CDR3 coding DNA: TGTGCCAGCAGCTTAGGCGGTAGCGGGAGGGTTCAAGAGACCCAGTACTTC. This gives the protein CASSLGGSGRVQETQYF.

The table lists this clonotype with a count of one. The CDR3 ends on some other residue instead of the conserved phenylalanine or tryptophan, so this is likely a read error. The DNA is left out, because the CDR3 cannot be placed on it with certainty; the CDR3 is given as TCRdb lists it. The rearrangement joins TRBV12-3 or TRBV12-4 to TRBJ2-5; TRBD2 reflects the table's D call only, with no check against the DNA. The CDR3 comprises 17 residues, both ends counted. Here the CDR3 reads CASSLSRDYPGEQYFGN.